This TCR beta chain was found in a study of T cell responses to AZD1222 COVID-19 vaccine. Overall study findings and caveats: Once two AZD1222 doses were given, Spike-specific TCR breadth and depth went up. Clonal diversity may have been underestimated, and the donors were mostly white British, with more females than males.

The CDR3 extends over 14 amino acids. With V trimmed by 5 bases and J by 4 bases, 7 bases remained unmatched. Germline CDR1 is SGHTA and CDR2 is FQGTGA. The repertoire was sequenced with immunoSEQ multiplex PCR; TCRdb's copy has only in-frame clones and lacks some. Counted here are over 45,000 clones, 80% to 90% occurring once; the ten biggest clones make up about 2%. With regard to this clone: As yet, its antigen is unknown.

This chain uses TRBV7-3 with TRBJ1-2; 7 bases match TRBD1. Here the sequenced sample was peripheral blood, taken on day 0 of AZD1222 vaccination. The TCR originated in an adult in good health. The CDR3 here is CASSPVGGGYGYTF. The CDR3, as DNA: TGTGCCAGCAGCCCGGTAGGGGGCGGCTATGGCTACACCTTC.